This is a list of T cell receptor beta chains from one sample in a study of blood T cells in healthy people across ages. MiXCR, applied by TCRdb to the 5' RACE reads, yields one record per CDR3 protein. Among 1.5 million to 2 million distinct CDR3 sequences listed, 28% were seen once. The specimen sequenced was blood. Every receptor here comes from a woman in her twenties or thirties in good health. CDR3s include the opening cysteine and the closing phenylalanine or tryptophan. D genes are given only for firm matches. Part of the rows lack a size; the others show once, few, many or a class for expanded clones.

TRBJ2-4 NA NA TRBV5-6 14 TGTGCCAGCAGCTTGTCCTGGCGGACCTACGGGCAGTACTTC CASSLSWRTYGQYF
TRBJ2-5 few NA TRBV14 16 TGTGCCAGCAGCGAAACTAGTGGGGCGGTATACAATGAGCAGTACTTC CASSETSGAVYNEQYF
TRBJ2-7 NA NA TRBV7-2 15 TGTGCCAGCAGCTTAGCGACCACCAGTCCTTACGAGCAGTACTTC CASSLATTSPYEQYF
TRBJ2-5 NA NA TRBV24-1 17 TGTGCCACCGACGGAACGACGCCGGGACTCGTACAAGAGACCCAGTACTTC CATDGTTPGLVQETQYF
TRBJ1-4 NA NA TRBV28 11 TGTGCCAGCAGTTCGGCCATCAAACTGTTTTTT CASSSAIKLFF
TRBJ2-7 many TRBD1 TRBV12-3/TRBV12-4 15 TGTGCCAGCACCGACAGGGCGACCCTCTCCTACGAGCAGTACTTC CASTDRATLSYEQYF
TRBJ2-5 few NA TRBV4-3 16 TGCGCCAGCAGCCCAGGCGGAGTTGTAATCAGGGAGACCCAGTACTTC CASSPGGVVIRETQYF
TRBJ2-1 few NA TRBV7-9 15 TGTGCCAGCAGCTCCCGGCAGGGAGTCTACAATGAGCAGTTCTTC CASSSRQGVYNEQFF
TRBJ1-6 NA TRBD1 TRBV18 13 TGTGCCAGCTTGGGACAGGGTAATTCACCCCTCCACTTT CASLGQGNSPLHF
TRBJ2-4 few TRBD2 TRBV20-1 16 TGCAGTGCTAGAACCACTAGCGGGGGGGCGTATAACATTCAGTACTTC CSARTTSGGAYNIQYF
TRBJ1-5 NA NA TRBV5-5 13 TGTGCCAGCAGCCCGATCCATAACCAGCCCCAGCATTTT CASSPIHNQPQHF
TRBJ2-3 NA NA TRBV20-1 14 TGCAGTGCTCCCCTCAGGTCTGGAACAGATACGCAGTATTTT CSAPLRSGTDTQYF
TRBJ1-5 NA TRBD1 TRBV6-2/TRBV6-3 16 TGTGCCAGCAGTACAGGGGGCGAGGGGAGGTCATCGCCCCAGCATTTT CASSTGGEGRSSPQHF
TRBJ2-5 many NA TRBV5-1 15 TGCGCCAGCAGCTTGGTTCCGGGGGCGGGAGAGACCCAGTACTTC CASSLVPGAGETQYF
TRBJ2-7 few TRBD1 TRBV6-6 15 TGTGCCAGCAGTTCTAAAATGCAGGGGGCGGGCGAGCAGTACTTC CASSSKMQGAGEQYF
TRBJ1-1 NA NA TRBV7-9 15 TGTGCCAGCAACTTAGAAGGGATTATGGGCACTGAAGCTTTCTTT CASNLEGIMGTEAFF
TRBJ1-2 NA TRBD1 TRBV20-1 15 TGCAGTGCTAGCCCCCAGGGGGCGGGTATTGGTGGCTACACCTTC CSASPQGAGIGGYTF
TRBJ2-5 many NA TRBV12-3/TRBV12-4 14 TGTGCCAGCAGTTTGATGCGGTACCAAGAGACCCAGTACTTC CASSLMRYQETQYF
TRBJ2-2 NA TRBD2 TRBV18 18 TGTGCCAGCTCACCAGTACTAGCGGGAGGAGGCCGCGGCGGGGAGCTGTTTTTT CASSPVLAGGGRGGELFF
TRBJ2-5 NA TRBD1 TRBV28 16 TGTGCCAGCAGCCTGAAGACAGGGGAGGTTCAAGAGACCCAGTACTTC CASSLKTGEVQETQYF
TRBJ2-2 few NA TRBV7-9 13 TGTGCCAGCAGCTTAATCGCCTCCGGGGAGCTGTTTTTT CASSLIASGELFF
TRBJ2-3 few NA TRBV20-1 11 TGCAGTACGCCTTTAACAGATACGCAGTATTTT CSTPLTDTQYF
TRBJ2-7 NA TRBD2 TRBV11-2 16 TGTGCCAGCAGCTTAGGTAGCGGGACAAACTCCTACGAGCAGTACTTC CASSLGSGTNSYEQYF
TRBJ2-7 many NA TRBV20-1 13 TGCAGTGCTGCGAGGGGCGGTACCTACGAGCAGTACTTC CSAARGGTYEQYF
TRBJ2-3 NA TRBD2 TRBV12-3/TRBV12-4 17 TGTGCCAGCAGCCGCACGAGGACTAGCGGGATGACAGATGCGCAGTATTTT CASSRTRTSGMTDAQYF
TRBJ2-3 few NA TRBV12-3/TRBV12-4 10 TGTGCCACCGGGCGGGATACGCAGTATTTT CATGRDTQYF
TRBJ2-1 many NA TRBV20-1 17 TGCAGTGCTAGCGGTGGGGGGGGCGGAAGCTCCTACAATGAGCAGTTCTTC CSASGGGGGSSYNEQFF
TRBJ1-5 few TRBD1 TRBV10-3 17 TGTGCCATCAGGGCCGGGACAGGGGAGTCTAGCAATCAGCCCCAGCATTTT CAIRAGTGESSNQPQHF
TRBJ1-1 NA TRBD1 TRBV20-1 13 TGCAGTGCTAGTGGACAGGGCTACACTGAAGCTTTCTTT CSASGQGYTEAFF
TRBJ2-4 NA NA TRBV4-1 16 TGCGCCGGCAGCCAAGATTCAGGTCGGACCGTAAACATTCAGTACTTC CAGSQDSGRTVNIQYF
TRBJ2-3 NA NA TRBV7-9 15 TGTGCCAGCAGCTTAGCGGGCAGGGGGGAGGATACGCAGTATTTT CASSLAGRGEDTQYF
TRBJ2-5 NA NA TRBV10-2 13 TGCGCCAGCAGTGGGTCGGCCGACAATGAGCAGTACTTC CASSGSADNEQYF
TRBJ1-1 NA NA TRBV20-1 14 TGCAGTGCCGAAAACAGCGTAATGAACACTGAAGCTTTCTTT CSAENSVMNTEAFF
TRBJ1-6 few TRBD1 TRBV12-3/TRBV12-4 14 TGTGCCAGCACGGGACAGGGGTTTAATTCACCCCTCCACTTT CASTGQGFNSPLHF
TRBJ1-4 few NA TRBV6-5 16 TGTGCCAGCAGTTACTCGATTGTGCAGGGAAGGGAAAAACTGTTTTTT CASSYSIVQGREKLFF
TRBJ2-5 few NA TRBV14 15 TGTGCCAGCAGTCCTAAATGGGAAGGACAAGAGACCCAGTACTTC CASSPKWEGQETQYF
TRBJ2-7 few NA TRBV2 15 TGTGCCAGCAGCCAGGACAAGGCCGTCACCTACGAGCAGTACTTC CASSQDKAVTYEQYF
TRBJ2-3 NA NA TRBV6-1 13 TGTGCCAGCAGTGAAGTCTGGCCAGATACGCAGTATTTT CASSEVWPDTQYF
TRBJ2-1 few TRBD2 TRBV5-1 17 TGCGCCAGCAGCTTGGGTACTAGCGGGGGAACGGGGCATGAGCAGTTCTTC CASSLGTSGGTGHEQFF
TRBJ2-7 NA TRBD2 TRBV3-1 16 TGTGCCAGCAGCCCCGAAGGGGGACTAGTATTGTACGAGCAGTACTTC CASSPEGGLVLYEQYF
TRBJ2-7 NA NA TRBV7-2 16 TGTGCCGGCAGCTTAGATTGGCGGTCGAGGACCTACGAGCAGTACTTC CAGSLDWRSRTYEQYF
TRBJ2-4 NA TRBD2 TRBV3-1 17 TGTGCCAGCAGCCAAATTGGCGGGAGAAGTACGAAAAACATTCAGTACTTC CASSQIGGRSTKNIQYF
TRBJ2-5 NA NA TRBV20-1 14 TGCAGTGCTCGCAAGGGGGTACAGGCGGAGACCCAGTACTTC CSARKGVQAETQYF
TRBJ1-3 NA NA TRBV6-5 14 TGTGCCAGCAGTACGACAGTATTCAGAAACACCATATATTTT CASSTTVFRNTIYF
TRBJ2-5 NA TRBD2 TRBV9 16 TGTGCCAGCAGCCCAGCGGGACCTCCGGCCCCGGAGACCCAGTACTTC CASSPAGPPAPETQYF
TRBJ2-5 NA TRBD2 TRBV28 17 TGTGCCAGCAGTGCCTGGGGGGGACTAGCGGGGGAAGAGACCCAGTACTTC CASSAWGGLAGEETQYF
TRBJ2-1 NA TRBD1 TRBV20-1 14 TGCAGTGCTAGAGGGACAGAGGGGGCGTATGAGCAGTTCTTC CSARGTEGAYEQFF
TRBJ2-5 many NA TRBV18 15 TGTGCCAGCAGCCCCCAACAAGGGGCAGGGGAGACCCAGTACTTC CASSPQQGAGETQYF
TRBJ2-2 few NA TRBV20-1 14 TGCAGTGCTAGAGATCTAGACCGAACCGGGGAGCTGTTTTTT CSARDLDRTGELFF
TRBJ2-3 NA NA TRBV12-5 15 TGTGCTAGTGGTTTGGTACGGTCGTCCACAGATACGCAGTATTTT CASGLVRSSTDTQYF
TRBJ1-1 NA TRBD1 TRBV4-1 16 TGCGCCGGCAGCCCCGTCACCGGGACAGGGGTATCTGAAGCTTTCTTT CAGSPVTGTGVSEAFF
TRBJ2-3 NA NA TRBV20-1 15 TGCAGTCCAAGGAGGGGGCTGGGGGAAACAGATACGCAGTATTTT CSPRRGLGETDTQYF
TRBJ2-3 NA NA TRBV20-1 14 TGCAGTGCTAGTAAGGGGGAGGCCACAGATACGCAGTATTTT CSASKGEATDTQYF
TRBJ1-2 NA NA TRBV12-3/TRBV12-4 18 TGTGCCAGCAGTTTCACGACATCCCCCCAGGGAAGGGACTATGGCTACACCTTC CASSFTTSPQGRDYGYTF
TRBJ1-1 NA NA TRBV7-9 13 TGTGCCAGCAGCTCCCGGGACAAAGAAAAAGCTTTCTTT CASSSRDKEKAFF
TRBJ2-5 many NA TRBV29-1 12 TGCAGCGCGAGACAGAACCAAGAGACCCAGTACTTC CSARQNQETQYF